This T cell receptor (beta chain) was sequenced for a study of OX40 agonist ivuxolimab in advanced cancers. Notes on this clone: Its antigen is unknown.

Profiling relied on immunoSEQ multiplex PCR, and the TCRdb table lists in-frame clones only, not all of them. The table records tens of thousands of clones, about 94% of them present only once. V gave up 7 bases and J gave up 4 bases, with 13 bases separating them. CDR3 size: 12 residues. Germline V CDR1 and CDR2: SQVTM, ANQGSEA. Autoimmune disease history or systemic immunosuppression was exclusionary. Findings of the study overall: Which antigen the expanded peripheral T cells recognized is unknown.

The sequence was obtained from an adult with an advanced solid tumor such as melanoma, head and neck, liver or kidney cancer. The specimen comprised CD4+ or CD8+ T cells sorted from blood, sampled in a trial of the OX40 agonist ivuxolimab. The gene calls are TRBV29-1 and TRBJ1-1, with unresolved D. The CDR3 here is CSAASVGTEAFF. The CDR3 DNA reads TGCAGCGCCGCCTCTGTGGGCACTGAAGCTTTCTTT.